This T cell receptor beta chain is from a study of T cells expressing NK-cell markers. Study details: Within the sequenced cohort of eight donors, seven exhibited HCMV seropositivity and one was seronegative. Regarding the study as a whole: Dominant NKG2C+ clonotypes were found to form roughly 1.0-7.0% of CD8+ T cells in roughly 6 donors. The leading position in the CD3+CD56-NKG2C+ fraction of several donors also went to these clonotypes.

TCRdb reanalyzed the 5' RACE reads, giving one entry per CDR3 protein sequence and no DNA. Here the sample table reports 350,000 to 450,000 distinct CDR3 sequences. CDR3 size: 15 residues. Per germline, CDR1 SGDLS and CDR2 YYNGEE. Note on this clonotype: Its target is unknown.

The clonotype comes from a man aged 18-69 years in good health. The sample was blood T cells: a sorted CD56 or NKG2C T cell subset, CD4+ or CD8+ T cells, or bulk PBMC T cells (not recorded which). V gene TRBV9 combines with J gene TRBJ2-6. This chain's CDR3 is CASSVARTGANVLTF.